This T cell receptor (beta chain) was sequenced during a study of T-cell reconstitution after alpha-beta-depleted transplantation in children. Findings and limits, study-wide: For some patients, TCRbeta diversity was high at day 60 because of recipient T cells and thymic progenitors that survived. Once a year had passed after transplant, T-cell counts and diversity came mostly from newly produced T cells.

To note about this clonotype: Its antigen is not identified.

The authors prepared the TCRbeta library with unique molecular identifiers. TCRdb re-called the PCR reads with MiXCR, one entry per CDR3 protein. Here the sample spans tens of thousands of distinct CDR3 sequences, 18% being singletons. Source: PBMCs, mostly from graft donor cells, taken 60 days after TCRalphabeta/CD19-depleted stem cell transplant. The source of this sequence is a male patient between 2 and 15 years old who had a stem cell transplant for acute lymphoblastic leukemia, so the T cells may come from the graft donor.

CDR3 DNA: TGTGCCAGCGGGGGGACTGGAAACACCATATATTTT. Translating it yields CASGGTGNTIYF. The gene calls are TRBV27 and TRBJ1-3, with D possibly TRBD1 on 5 matching bases. The ends were cut back, 8 bases at V and 2 bases at J, with 7 bases in the middle. The CDR3 spans 12 residues. Germline V CDR1 and CDR2: MNHEY, SMNVEV (reference sequence).